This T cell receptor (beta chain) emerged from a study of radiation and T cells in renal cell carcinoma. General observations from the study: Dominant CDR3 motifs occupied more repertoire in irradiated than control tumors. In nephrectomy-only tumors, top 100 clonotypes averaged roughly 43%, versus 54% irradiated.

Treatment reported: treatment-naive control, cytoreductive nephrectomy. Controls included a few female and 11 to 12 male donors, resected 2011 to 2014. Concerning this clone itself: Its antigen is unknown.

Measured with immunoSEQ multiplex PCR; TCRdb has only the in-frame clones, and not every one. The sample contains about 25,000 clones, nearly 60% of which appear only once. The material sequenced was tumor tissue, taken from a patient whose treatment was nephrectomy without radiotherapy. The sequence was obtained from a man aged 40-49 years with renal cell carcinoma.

In DNA form, the CDR3 reads TGTGCCAGCAGAGAACGCGGGACAGCCCTCGGCGAGCAGTACTTC. It is translated as CASRERGTALGEQYF. The chain is built from TRBV28 and TRBJ2-7; possibly TRBD1 for D (7 bases). The CDR3 has 15 amino acids. V was shortened by 6 bases and J by 6 bases, with 21 bases between the two germline ends. Germline V gives CDR1 MDHEN, CDR2 SYDVKM. The full variable domain, rest sourced from reference TRBV28 and TRBJ2-7, is DVKVTQSSRYLVKRTGEKVFLECVQDMDHENMFWYRQDPGLGLRLIYFSYDVKMKEKGDIPEGYSVSREKKERFSLILESASTNQTSMYLCASRERGTALGEQYFGPGTRLTVT.